The entry below gives a single T cell receptor beta chain sequence along with its context. This record belongs to a study of ipilimumab plus nivolumab after autologous stem cell transplantation. Some clones are missing from TCRdb's copy, which holds only in-frame ones; the method was immunoSEQ multiplex PCR. Found here are about 17,000 clones, approximately 79% of them singletons; the top ten hold about 40%. The V gene end was trimmed by 5 bases and the J gene end by 1 base; junction bases not matched to a gene: 3. This CDR3 is built from 15 residues. Per germline, CDR1 SGHAT and CDR2 FQNNGV. The source is a male donor with diffuse large B-cell lymphoma. The chain joins TRBV11-2 to TRBJ2-3; 10 bases align to TRBD1. The source was PBMCs, collected in a trial of ipilimumab plus nivolumab as post-transplant consolidation. In DNA, the CDR3 is TGTGCCAGCAGCCGAGGGACAGGGGGCACAGATACGCAGTATTTT. Its protein product is CASSRGTGGTDTQYF.